The 9 T cell receptor beta chains listed next were all sequenced from one sample in a study of cytomegalovirus exposure and HLA in healthy donors (dated by TCRdb to about 2017). Library preparation employed the immunoSEQ multiplex PCR assay. Entries here come from immuneACCESS through TCRdb and include only in-frame sequences with V and J called. Some clones fail to appear in such tables; in the studies checked, an unresolved V gene covers under half of the shortfall, and the cause of the remainder is unknown. The sample profile shows 130,000 to 150,000 clones; 80% to 90% of them were found once. The ten largest clones take up less than 3.5% of the sample. Sample: PBMCs. The receptors shown here come from a man aged 18 to 30 in good health and CMV-seronegative.

The genes are TRBV6-1 and TRBJ2-7; weak D call: TRBD1 (5 bases). This CDR3 contains 13 residues. V shed 1 base and J shed 4 bases, with 8 bases lying between them. Germline V CDR1 and CDR2: MNHNS, SASEGT. CDR3 nucleotides: TGTGCCAGCAGTGAAGTGGGGCCATACGAGCAGTACTTC. Translation gives CASSEVGPYEQYF.

The chain joins TRBV28 to TRBJ1-2, with a weak D call TRBD1 (6 bases). Germline CDR1 is MDHEN and CDR2 is SYDVKM. This CDR3 has 15 amino acids. The V end lost 5 bases, the J end lost 4 bases, and 17 bases lay between the germline ends. The CDR3 protein is CASSGGAKTLYGYTF. CDR3 in DNA: TGTGCCAGCAGTGGGGGGGCCAAAACACTCTATGGCTACACCTTC.

V usage is TRBV6-6 and J usage is TRBJ2-5; 8 bases match TRBD2. Germline CDR1 is MNHNY and CDR2 is SVGAGI (reference sequence). Trimming removed 4 bases from V and 5 bases from J; junction bases left unmatched: 12. The CDR3 is 16 residues long. The CDR3 protein is CASSFASGSFRETQYF. The CDR3 coding sequence is TGTGCCAGCAGTTTCGCCAGCGGGAGCTTTAGGGAGACCCAGTACTTC.

The chain employs TRBV28 and TRBJ2-5; a weak D match, TRBD2 (7 bases). Germline V CDR1 and CDR2: MDHEN, SYDVKM. Trimming stripped 2 bases from V and 5 bases from J, with 9 bases between. The CDR3 spans 13 residues. CDR3 protein: CASSLGGAETQYF. CDR3 bases: TGTGCCAGCAGTTTAGGGGGGGCGGAGACCCAGTACTTC.

The rearrangement uses TRBV6-4 and TRBJ2-3, with 8 bases that match TRBD1. The CDR3 consists of 14 residues. Germline V CDR1 and CDR2: MRHNA, SNTAGT. Losses at the gene ends were 0 bases for V and 4 bases for J; bases not matched to a gene: 0. The CDR3 nucleotides are TGTGCCAGCAGTGACTCACAGGGGGCAGATACGCAGTATTTT. Translated: CASSDSQGADTQYF.

The rearrangement joins TRBV9 to TRBJ2-1; the match to TRBD2 covers 10 bases. Germline-derived CDR1 and CDR2 are SGDLS and YYNGEE. The CDR3 extends over 18 amino acids. V shed 0 bases, J shed 0 bases, and the junction held 6 bases outside the gene matches. CDR3 DNA sequence: TGTGCCAGCAGCGTAGATAGCGGGGGGTCAAGCTCCTACAATGAGCAGTTCTTC. Translated: CASSVDSGGSSSYNEQFF.

This clone appeared once. The chain uses TRBV27 and TRBJ2-3, with 11 bases that match TRBD2. Per the germline V gene, CDR1 is MNHEY and CDR2 is SMNVEV (reference sequence). CDR3 size: 14 residues. The ends lost 5 bases at V and 7 bases at J; junction bases unmatched: 5. The CDR3 loop reads CASSPGTSGYTQYF. The CDR3 nucleotides read TGTGCCAGCAGTCCCGGGACTAGCGGATATACGCAGTATTTT.

This chain uses TRBV5-1 with TRBJ2-7, with 9 bases fitting TRBD1. V gave up 4 bases and J gave up 6 bases; unmatched junction bases: 11. CDR1 and CDR2 from the germline V gene are SGHRS and YFSETQ. The CDR3 loop spans 15 amino acids. The CDR3: CASSPTGGISGEQYF. The DNA of the CDR3 is TGCGCCAGCAGCCCGACAGGGGGAATTTCGGGCGAGCAGTACTTC.

This chain uses TRBV4-3 with TRBJ1-1, with D uncertain. CDR1 LGHNA and CDR2 YSLEER come from the germline V gene. V was clipped by 0 bases and J by 3 bases, with 11 bases between them. There are 15 residues in the CDR3. This CDR3 reads CASSQDERPDTEAFF. CDR3 DNA sequence: TGCGCCAGCAGCCAAGATGAGAGGCCAGACACTGAAGCTTTCTTT.